This T cell receptor (beta chain) is from a study of T cell changes during pregnancy in multiple sclerosis. V was trimmed by 5 bases and J by 2 bases, leaving 15 bases between them. CDR3 length: 15 amino acids. Germline CDR1 reads MNHEY; CDR2 reads SMNVEV (reference sequence). This clone was counted once. This table comes from immunoSEQ multiplex PCR, and its TCRdb copy is limited to in-frame clones, with some not included. This table holds 93,000 or so clones, under 95% found once. The sequence derives from a female donor with multiple sclerosis, enrolled in a pregnancy study. The J gene is TRBJ1-2, the V gene TRBV27, with D perhaps matching TRBD1 (6 bases). Sequenced here: peripheral blood, sampled before pregnancy. The CDR3 nucleotides read TGTGCCAGCAGTAAGCGTCAGGGGCCAAACTATGGCTACACCTTC. It translates to CASSKRQGPNYGYTF.